The present T cell receptor (beta chain) was sequenced within a study of T-cell memory formation after mild COVID-19 listed by TCRdb under 2021. For the wider study: TCR sequence clusters from the two donors were largely donor specific. T-cell clones expanding and contracting after mild COVID-19 in a couple of donors were tracked by longitudinal TCRalpha and TCRbeta repertoire sequencing. Two young, previously healthy adult volunteers, one female and one male, were included in the cohort.

The CDR3, from cysteine to phenylalanine, totals 18 residues. Here the CDR3 DNA is all that survives: 54 bases in frame from base 1. Trimming accounts for 3 bases at V and 0 bases at J, while the number of junction bases matched to no gene is 10. The germline V gene yields LGHNA for CDR1 and YSLEER for CDR2. PBMCs were isolated by Ficoll-Paque density gradient centrifugation. This clonotype was picked up a small number of times. The antigen this receptor binds is unknown. No much larger clone is present one base from it, and per-base qualities are unavailable. What the work shows at the level of the full study, not this receptor alone: Some responding clones were found in pre-infection memory, which suggests that pre-existing cross-reactive memory T cells took part in the SARS-CoV-2 response. SARS-CoV-2 specificity of the second-wave clones peaking on day 37 was not confirmed. Clones that contracted from day 15 to 85 showed balanced CD4/CD8 phenotypes, whereas a second wave of clones that expanded from day 15 to 37 leaned towards CD4+. Contracting CD4+ clones were located mainly in the CM and EM memory subsets, whereas CD8+ clones were found to be enriched in EMRA. The study covered only a couple of mild cases, and larger cohorts including severe cases with pre-infection samples were considered necessary.

Sequencing instrument: Illumina NovaSeq 6000. TCRalpha and TCRbeta cDNA libraries were constructed by 5'RACE with constant-segment primers, with sample barcodes and unique molecular identifiers being introduced. RNA was extracted from every sample with Trizol reagent. Library amplification was performed in two PCR steps, and a second sample barcode and Illumina TruSeq adapters were introduced in the second step. The libraries were sequenced on an Illumina NovaSeq using 2 x 150 bp paired-end reads. In the source study's methods: Demultiplexing of reads and collapsing into UMI-guided consensus sequences were performed with migec v1.2.7. With mixcr v2.1.11, UMI consensuses were aligned to TRA and TRB V and J templates and assembled into clonotypes. Expanded or contracted clonotypes were those called significant by both edgeR and NoisET, with noise models trained on biological replicates. For edgeR calls, a false discovery rate-adjusted p below 0.01 and a log2 fold-change threshold of 1 were applied. As an exploratory analysis of dynamics, PCA with hierarchical clustering was applied to max-normalized trajectories of the 1000 most abundant clonotypes. Separately sequenced CD4+ and CD8+ repertoires were used to assign the CD4 or CD8 phenotype of responding clones. In-frame beta chains were kept once TCRdb had trimmed the public reads at Q25 with fastp and called clones with MiXCR. Rows matching on CDR3 protein sequence are summarized as one entry with the most common DNA and genes. Here the V and J calls rest on TCRdb's processing, not on the authors' analysis. This sample comprises around 320,000 distinct CDR3 sequences, roughly 13% of them detected only once. Roughly 23% of the sample comes from the top ten.

The sequence joins TRBV4-3 to TRBJ2-5; 10 bases in the junction line up with TRBD2. This TCR was sampled from a young man who had mild COVID-19 (a few samples of this study predate the infection). The sample titles of this study are shuffled in the database, so cell type and time point are left out; the donor was told from shared clones. Source material: PBMCs or a T cell subset sorted from them (not recorded which). The nucleotides are TGCGCCAGCAGCCAGCTAGCGGGGACTAGCGCGAACCAAGAGACCCAGTACTTC. Translated, this gives CASSQLAGTSANQETQYF.